Listed below are T cell receptor beta chains from one sample, sequenced in a study of OX40 agonist ivuxolimab in advanced cancers. Clones were sequenced by immunoSEQ multiplex PCR, and TCRdb holds only the in-frame ones, with some missing. The sample carries 20,000 to 30,000 clones, about 90% recorded once. This specimen was CD4+ or CD8+ T cells sorted from blood, taken in a trial of the OX40 agonist ivuxolimab. These receptors all stem from an adult with an advanced solid tumor such as melanoma, head and neck, liver or kidney cancer. The CDR3 runs from the conserved cysteine through the conserved F or W. Fields, in order: V gene, D gene, CDR3 protein. The D gene is left open where the match is weak.

v_gene: TRBV7-9
d_gene: -
CDR3aa: CASTPTVNTEAFF

v_gene: TRBV5-8
d_gene: -
CDR3aa: CASSPGTPGDTQYF

v_gene: TRBV10-3
d_gene: TRBD2
CDR3aa: CAISNPTSGGAYNEQFF

v_gene: TRBV28
d_gene: TRBD2
CDR3aa: CASSPLAGGGSDTQYF

v_gene: TRBV10-2
d_gene: -
CDR3aa: CASSDESHLLNYGYTF

v_gene: TRBV30
d_gene: -
CDR3aa: CAWSRRADYTGELFF

v_gene: TRBV7-9
d_gene: -
CDR3aa: CASIEDRAYNEQFF

v_gene: TRBV4-1
d_gene: -
CDR3aa: CASSQDSSQTYGYTF

v_gene: TRBV27
d_gene: TRBD1
CDR3aa: CASSLGQGYGEQYF

v_gene: TRBV6-5
d_gene: TRBD2
CDR3aa: CASGLPGLGADTQYF

v_gene: TRBV19
d_gene: -
CDR3aa: CASSSPHGRAPYEQYF

v_gene: TRBV27
d_gene: -
CDR3aa: CASSTGLEQYF

v_gene: TRBV6-1
d_gene: -
CDR3aa: CASGVGYEQYF

v_gene: TRBV30
d_gene: -
CDR3aa: CAWSVLAQDPYTF

v_gene: TRBV25-1
d_gene: -
CDR3aa: CASGVTGELFF

v_gene: TRBV13
d_gene: TRBD1
CDR3aa: CASSLNRGSSGYGYTF

v_gene: TRBV27
d_gene: -
CDR3aa: CASSLGTAAGTGELFF

v_gene: TRBV11-3
d_gene: -
CDR3aa: CASSLDGEPGELFF

v_gene: TRBV19
d_gene: -
CDR3aa: CASSWGANTEAFF

v_gene: TRBV7-9
d_gene: TRBD2
CDR3aa: CASSTKVRGAYNEQFF

v_gene: TRBV27
d_gene: -
CDR3aa: CASSLKAFSEQFF

v_gene: TRBV28
d_gene: -
CDR3aa: CASSDAKGDTQYF